The present T cell receptor (beta chain) was sequenced within a study of OX40 agonist ivuxolimab in advanced cancers. Looking at the study overall: The dose-escalation cohort was around 83% male, with a mean age of approximately 61 years, ranging about 23 to 90.

Germline lookup yields CDR1 MNHEY and CDR2 SVGAGI. V dropped 0 bases and J dropped 10 bases, with 7 bases sitting between them. The CDR3 has 12 residues. Study outcomes and limitations: The work left the antigen specificity of expanded peripheral T cells undetermined.

Patients were ruled out by autoimmune disease history or systemic immunosuppression. A remark on this clone: Its antigen remains unidentified.

Profiling relied on immunoSEQ multiplex PCR, and the TCRdb table lists in-frame clones only, not all of them. The table records about 52,000 clones, about 90% of them present only once. The chain joins TRBV6-5 to TRBJ2-1, with D uncertain. The sequence derives from an adult with an advanced solid tumor such as melanoma, head and neck, liver or kidney cancer. The sample here was CD4+ or CD8+ T cells sorted from blood, taken in a trial of the OX40 agonist ivuxolimab. This CDR3 reads CASSYSSKEQFF. CDR3 nucleotides: TGTGCCAGCAGTTACTCTTCCAAAGAGCAGTTCTTC.